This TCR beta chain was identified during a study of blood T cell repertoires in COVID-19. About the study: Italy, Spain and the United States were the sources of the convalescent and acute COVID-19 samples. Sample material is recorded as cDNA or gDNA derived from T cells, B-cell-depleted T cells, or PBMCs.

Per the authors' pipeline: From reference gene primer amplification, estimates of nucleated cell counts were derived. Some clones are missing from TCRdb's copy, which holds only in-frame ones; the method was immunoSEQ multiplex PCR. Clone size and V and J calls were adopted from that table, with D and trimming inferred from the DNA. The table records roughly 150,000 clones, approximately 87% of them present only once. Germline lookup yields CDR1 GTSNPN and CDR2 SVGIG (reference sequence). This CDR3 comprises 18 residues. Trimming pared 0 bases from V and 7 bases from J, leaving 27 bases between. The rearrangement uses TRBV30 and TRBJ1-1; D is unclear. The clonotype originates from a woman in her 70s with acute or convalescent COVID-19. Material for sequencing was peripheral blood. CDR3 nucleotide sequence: TGTGCCTGGAGTGTACAGCGGAAAAGCAAGGTTTTCGATGGTGAAGCTTTCTTT. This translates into CAWSVQRKSKVFDGEAFF.